This TCR beta chain was profiled in a study of T cell responses to AZD1222 COVID-19 vaccine. Trimming shortened V by 2 bases and J by 0 bases, and 8 bases separated the two germline ends. The CDR3 has 15 residues. Germline CDR1 is MGHRA and CDR2 is YSYEKL. Study findings and constraints: Variant regions that are unmutated are reportedly the target of nearly half of spike-specific TCRs. At baseline, just a handful of AZD1222 recipients tested seropositive. Vaccine-associated CD4 TCRs ranged over spike, dominating at 160-218 and 743-854. There were repertoire samples only from the period after the peak T cell response.

In the case of this clone: The antigen is not known.

The repertoire was sequenced with immunoSEQ multiplex PCR; TCRdb's copy has only in-frame clones and lacks some. The sample lists around 200,000 clones; about 91% were seen once. The origin of this receptor is an adult in good health. The sequenced sample was peripheral blood, obtained on day 0 of AZD1222 vaccination. This chain uses TRBV4-1 with TRBJ1-3, with D unresolved. The CDR3 bases are TGCGCCAGCAGCCAACCCGGGTACTCTGGAAACACCATATATTTT. Its protein is CASSQPGYSGNTIYF.